Below, 22 T cell receptor beta chains from the same sample are listed, as sequenced in a study of T-cell memory formation after mild COVID-19. TCRdb re-called the 5' RACE reads with MiXCR, one entry per CDR3 protein. This table has fewer than 150,000 distinct CDR3 sequences, 5% to 6.5% appearing once. Sequencing was done on a sample of PBMCs or a T cell subset sorted from them (not recorded which). The receptor set was obtained from an adult woman who had mild COVID-19 (a few samples of this study predate the infection). Cell type and time point are not known.

This clonotype was seen repeatedly, ten times or more. J is TRBJ2-4 and V is TRBV7-2; 12 nucleotides agree with TRBD1. This CDR3 has 14 amino acids. The V gene's germline CDR1 is SGHTA and CDR2 FQGNSA. J gave up 7 bases and V 5 bases, and 3 bases lay outside the gene matches. In DNA form, the CDR3 reads TGTGCCAGCAGCCCGGGACAGGGGGCGAACATTCAGTACTTC. Its protein is CASSPGQGANIQYF. The full variable domain, rest sourced from reference TRBV7-2 and TRBJ2-4, is GAGVSQSPSNKVTEKGKDVELRCDPISGHTALYWYRQSLGQGLEFLIYFQGNSAPDKSGLPSDRFSAERTGGSVSTLTIQRTQQEDSAVYLCASSPGQGANIQYFGAGTRLSVL.

The CDR3 bases are TGTGCCAGCAGCCCCGTTTTCCCCCGTAATGAAAAACTGTTTTTT. Its translation is CASSPVFPRNEKLFF. The rearrangement uses TRBV9 and TRBJ1-4, with D unclear. From germline, CDR1 is SGDLS and CDR2 YYNGEE. The V end lost 4 bases, the J end lost 4 bases, and 14 bases lay between the germline ends. The CDR3 consists of 15 residues.

The table lists this clonotype with many counts. The CDR3 spells CASSLLWNSEQFF. CDR3 sequence (DNA): TGTGCCAGCAGCCTCCTTTGGAACAGTGAGCAGTTCTTC. The genes are TRBV6-5 and TRBJ2-1; D gene ambiguous. V shed 6 bases and J shed 9 bases, with 15 bases lying between them. Germline CDR1 is MNHEY and CDR2 is SVGAGI. The CDR3 has 13 amino acids.

V and J are TRBV7-2 and TRBJ2-1, with D possibly being TRBD2 (6 bases). Trimming took off 5 bases at V and 0 bases at J, with 11 bases between the two ends. The germline V gene encodes CDR1 SGHTA and CDR2 FQGNSA. This CDR3 contains 15 residues. The CDR3 region is CASSPGGSSYNEQFF. The CDR3 nucleotides read TGTGCCAGCAGCCCCGGGGGAAGCTCCTACAATGAGCAGTTCTTC.

V and J are TRBV7-3 and TRBJ2-2; D gene uncertain. Germline CDR1 reads SGHTA; CDR2 reads FQGTGA. Trimming took off 4 bases at V and 4 bases at J, with 7 bases between the two ends. The CDR3 is 13 amino acids. The CDR3 sequence is CASSSYSTGELFF. The CDR3 DNA reads as TGTGCCAGCAGCTCGTACAGCACCGGGGAGCTGTTTTTT.

This clonotype was recorded a few times. The chain links TRBV3-1 to TRBJ2-7; weak D call: TRBD2 (5 bases). Trimming pared 4 bases from V and 3 bases from J, leaving 10 bases between. Germline CDR1 reads LGHDT; CDR2 reads YNNKEL (reference sequence). The CDR3 has 13 residues. The CDR3 region is CASSPTEVYEQYF. The CDR3 nucleotides read TGTGCCAGCAGCCCCACGGAGGTCTACGAGCAGTACTTC.

The chain combines TRBV9 with TRBJ1-2; 8 nucleotides agree with TRBD1. Germline CDR1 SGDLS, CDR2 YYNGEE. J gave up 5 bases and V 3 bases, and 3 bases lay outside the gene matches. This CDR3 is 13 amino acids long. This CDR3 reads CASSADRAYGYTF. The CDR3 DNA is TGTGCCAGCAGCGCGGACAGGGCGTATGGCTACACCTTC.

This clonotype was counted a few times. J is TRBJ2-5 and V is TRBV6-6; 8 bases map to TRBD1. The CDR3 spans 15 residues. The trim removed 5 bases at V and 5 bases at J, leaving 10 bases unmatched. Germline V gene data show CDR1 as MNHNY and CDR2 as SVGAGI (reference sequence). The CDR3 nucleotides are TGTGCCAGCAGTGCCAGGGACAGGACCCTTGAGACCCAGTACTTC. Protein: CASSARDRTLETQYF.

This clonotype was counted many times. The rearrangement joins TRBV27 to TRBJ1-1; a weak D match, TRBD1 (5 bases). Deletions cut 8 bases from V and 0 bases from J, with 16 bases between. The CDR3 is made up of 15 amino acids. CDR1 and CDR2 from the germline V gene are MNHEY and SMNVEV (reference sequence). DNA of the CDR3: TGTGCCAGCCGTCGGGGGTGGCACCTGAACACTGAAGCTTTCTTT. As protein: CASRRGWHLNTEAFF.

J is TRBJ2-1 and V is TRBV5-1, with a possible D match to TRBD2 (6 bases). The CDR3 extends over 12 amino acids. Trimming cost V 2 bases and J 10 bases, with 10 bases left between them. CDR1 SGHRS and CDR2 YFSETQ come from the germline V gene. CDR3 protein: CASSFEEGEQFF. The CDR3 DNA reads as TGCGCCAGCAGCTTCGAGGAGGGCGAGCAGTTCTTC.

Only a few counts were recorded for this clonotype. The V and J genes are TRBV3-1 and TRBJ1-1, with D unresolved. Germline-derived CDR1 and CDR2 are LGHDT and YNNKEL (reference sequence). Trimming left V 3 bases short and J 4 bases short, with 9 bases between. This CDR3 has 13 residues. The CDR3 DNA reads TGTGCCAGCAGCCAGACGGCTCCCACTGAAGCTTTCTTT. Its translation is CASSQTAPTEAFF.

The chain has TRBV2 and TRBJ1-1; D ambiguous. The germline V gene has CDR1 SNHLY and CDR2 FYNNEI. CDR3 size: 13 residues. V lost 5 bases and J lost 1, with 8 bases in between. The DNA for the CDR3 is TGTGCCAGCAGTCGACACGAGAACACTGAAGCTTTCTTT. It is translated as CASSRHENTEAFF.

This clonotype was seen a handful of times. The chain combines TRBV20-1 with TRBJ1-5, with D possibly matching TRBD1 (6 bases). The V and J ends lost 3 bases and 0 bases respectively, with 15 bases between them. CDR1 and CDR2 from the germline V gene are DFQATT and SNEGSKA (reference sequence). This CDR3 is built from 16 residues. CDR3 nucleotide sequence: TGCAGTGCTAGGTCCAGGGGAGTTTATAGCAATCAGCCCCAGCATTTT. This encodes CSARSRGVYSNQPQHF.

This clonotype was observed a handful of times. The V gene is TRBV11-2, the J gene TRBJ2-7; tentatively, D is TRBD1 or TRBD2 (6 bases each). The V gene lost 2 bases and the J gene lost 3 bases, with 11 bases spanning the gap. The CDR3 has 14 amino acids. Germline values: CDR1 SGHAT, CDR2 FQNNGV. In DNA, the CDR3 is TGTGCCAGCAGCTTAACCGGGGGCGGCTACGAGCAGTACTTC. Encoded protein: CASSLTGGGYEQYF.

There are a few counts of this clonotype. The CDR3 DNA reads as TGCAGTGCTAGAGGGGACAGCGATAATTCACCCCTCCACTTT. Protein: CSARGDSDNSPLHF. The gene calls are TRBV20-1 and TRBJ1-6; 7 bases agree with TRBD1. Trimming removed 1 base from V and 5 bases from J; junction bases left unmatched: 2. This CDR3 is built from 14 residues. CDR1 and CDR2 (germline): DFQATT, SNEGSKA (reference sequence).

This clonotype was detected a few times. The genes are TRBV5-1 and TRBJ2-7; D assignment may be TRBD1 or TRBD2 (6 bases each). V dropped 1 base and J dropped 0 bases, with 11 bases sitting between them. The CDR3 consists of 15 residues. Germline V gene data show CDR1 as SGHRS and CDR2 as YFSETQ. The CDR3, as DNA: TGCGCCAGCAGCTTGCCGGGGGCGAGCTCCTACGAGCAGTACTTC. Protein: CASSLPGASSYEQYF.

This clonotype was seen more than once but under ten times. The chain joins TRBV28 to TRBJ2-7; the match to TRBD2 covers 8 bases. The CDR3 length is 15 residues. Germline V gene data show CDR1 as MDHEN and CDR2 as SYDVKM. V lost 4 bases and J lost 5; bases outside the gene matches: 10. The CDR3 reads CASSSSGGPPNEQYF. As DNA, the CDR3 is TGTGCCAGCAGTTCAAGCGGGGGACCCCCCAACGAGCAGTACTTC. Full variable domain (missing parts from reference TRBV28 and TRBJ2-7): DVKVTQSSRYLVKRTGEKVFLECVQDMDHENMFWYRQDPGLGLRLIYFSYDVKMKEKGDIPEGYSVSREKKERFSLILESASTNQTSMYLCASSSSGGPPNEQYFGPGTRLTVT.

This clonotype has more than one count but fewer than ten. The genes are TRBV7-2 and TRBJ2-7; D is unclear. Germline CDR1 is SGHTA and CDR2 is FQGNSA. Trimming pared 2 bases from V and 4 bases from J, leaving 12 bases between. This CDR3 has 14 amino acids. DNA of the CDR3: TGTGCCAGCAGCTTAACCGGGTCCCGATACGAGCAGTACTTC. Residues: CASSLTGSRYEQYF.

In this sample, this clonotype turned up a few times. V usage is TRBV27 and J usage is TRBJ2-7, with a possible D match to TRBD2 (6 bases). V lost 5 bases and J lost 3, with 17 bases in between. This CDR3 has 15 amino acids. Germline V gene data show CDR1 as MNHEY and CDR2 as SMNVEV (reference sequence). The CDR3 DNA is TGTGCCAGCAGTCAAGCGGCTAGCGAGGTCTACGAGCAGTACTTC. Encoded protein: CASSQAASEVYEQYF.

In this sample, this clonotype turned up many times. The gene calls are TRBV7-9 and TRBJ1-1; D is ambiguous. The CDR3 length is 12 residues. Germline values: CDR1 SEHNR, CDR2 FQNEAQ (reference sequence). V was pared by 4 bases and J by 1 base, with 4 bases between. The CDR3 region has the DNA TGTGCCAGCAGCTCCCAGAACACTGAAGCTTTCTTT. As protein: CASSSQNTEAFF.

This clonotype has only a few counts. The gene calls are TRBV7-8 and TRBJ2-1, with 10 nucleotides matching TRBD1. CDR3 length: 16 residues. V lost 1 base to trimming and J lost 6 bases; unmatched junction nucleotides: 6. The V gene's germline CDR1 is SGHVS and CDR2 FQNEAQ. CDR3 DNA: TGTGCCAGCAGCTTAGTTAGACAGGGGGCAGCCAATGAGCAGTTCTTC. This encodes CASSLVRQGAANEQFF.

This clonotype was counted only a few times. This rearrangement joins TRBV4-2 to TRBJ1-1, with TRBD1 matching 9 bases. Germline V gives CDR1 LGHNA, CDR2 YNFKEQ. V lost 6 bases, J lost 5 bases, and 31 bases stayed unmatched. The CDR3 runs 22 residues. The CDR3 protein is CASRPDPQVTGTGLDVRTEAFF. In DNA, the CDR3 is TGTGCCAGCAGACCGGACCCCCAAGTCACCGGGACAGGGTTGGATGTGAGGACTGAAGCTTTCTTT.